Following are 20 T cell receptor beta chains from one sample sequenced in a study of shared clonotypes between healthy human individuals. The method was immunoSEQ multiplex PCR; TCRdb's version includes in-frame clones alone and lacks a portion of them. This table has over a million clones, 95% to 99% appearing once. Sample: naive CD4+ T cells sorted from blood. Subset indicated: CD45RA+ positively selected. These receptors came from a man aged 25-45 years in good health.

The chain joins TRBV4-1 to TRBJ2-3; no reliable D call. Germline V gene sequence: CDR1 MGHRA, CDR2 YSYEKL. CDR3 length: 15 amino acids. Trimming took 1 base from V and 4 from J, leaving 12 bases between them. DNA of the CDR3: TGCGCCAGCAGCCAAGGCTCACCTCCTTCAGATACGCAGTATTTT. Encoded protein: CASSQGSPPSDTQYF.

The chain recombines TRBV6-6 with TRBJ2-1; 9 bases agree with TRBD1. The CDR3 consists of 14 residues. V trimming: 6 bases; J trimming: 5 bases; junction bases outside the gene matches: 5. Germline assignment: CDR1 MNHNY and CDR2 SVGAGI (reference sequence). CDR3 sequence reads: CASRKGQGNNEQFF. For the CDR3, the DNA is TGTGCCAGCAGGAAGGGACAGGGAAACAATGAGCAGTTCTTC.

The V call is TRBV6-1, the J call TRBJ2-3; tentative D call: TRBD2 (6 bases). There are 15 residues in the CDR3. Germline values: CDR1 MNHNS, CDR2 SASEGT. V lost 3 bases and J lost 8, with 18 bases in between. The CDR3: CASSDGGTNSVTQYF. DNA of the CDR3: TGTGCCAGCAGTGACGGCGGGACGAACTCGGTTACGCAGTATTTT.

The J gene is TRBJ2-3, the V gene TRBV6-1; possibly TRBD2 for D (6 bases). This CDR3 contains 16 residues. V was pared by 2 bases and J by 3 bases, with 15 bases between. Germline CDR1 MNHNS, CDR2 SASEGT. In nucleotides, the CDR3 is TGTGCCAGCAGTGAATCCCCGACTCTAGCGACAGATACGCAGTATTTT. Its translation: CASSESPTLATDTQYF.

On this clone itself: Sequence at one end of the junction differs from germline and may be a read error. This chain links TRBV7-7 with TRBJ2-1; D is undetermined. The CDR3 sequence is 18 residues long. The germline V gene has CDR1 SSHAT and CDR2 FNYEAQ (reference sequence). The CDR3 sequence: CASSFAPQAAGSYNEQFF. The DNA for the CDR3 is TGTGCTAGCAGCTTCGCCCCCCAGGCGGCTGGTTCCTACAATGAGCAGTTCTTC.

The chain links TRBV27 to TRBJ1-2; the D gene is possibly TRBD1 (5 bases). The ends were cut back, 3 bases at V and 6 bases at J, with 8 bases in the middle. Germline assignment: CDR1 MNHEY and CDR2 SMNVEV (reference sequence). This CDR3 is 12 amino acids long. CDR3 region: CASSFRGDGYTF. CDR3 bases: TGTGCCAGCAGTTTTCGGGGGGATGGCTACACCTTC.

The genes are TRBV10-1 and TRBJ2-2; tentatively, D is TRBD1 or TRBD2 (6 bases each). Germline V gene lookup returns CDR1 WNHNN and CDR2 SYGVQD (reference sequence). V lost 4 bases and J 7 bases, leaving 13 bases between the germline ends. CDR3 length: 14 amino acids. CDR3 loop: CASSVGGRNGELFF. As DNA, the CDR3 is TGCGCCAGCAGTGTTGGGGGGCGTAACGGGGAGCTGTTTTTT.

This clone was recorded only once. The chain employs TRBV5-5 and TRBJ2-2; D is uncertain. Looked up from germline, CDR1 is SGHKS and CDR2 is YYEKEE (reference sequence). Trimming removed 3 bases from V and 7 bases from J, with 10 bases in between. The CDR3 covers 13 residues. The CDR3 DNA follows: TGTGCCAGCAGCTCGGACCCCAACGGGGAGCTGTTTTTT. Translation gives CASSSDPNGELFF.

V gene TRBV28 combines with J gene TRBJ2-1; 7 bases map to TRBD2. Trimming at V came to 6 bases and at J to 2 bases, leaving 10 bases not matched to a gene. Germline V CDR1 and CDR2: MDHEN, SYDVKM. This CDR3 region has 16 residues. CDR3 sequence (DNA): TGTGCCAGCAGGCGTGGGGGGGGAACTCCCTACAATGAGCAGTTCTTC. It is translated as CASRRGGGTPYNEQFF. Using reference TRBV28 and TRBJ2-1 for the parts outside the CDR3, the full variable domain is DVKVTQSSRYLVKRTGEKVFLECVQDMDHENMFWYRQDPGLGLRLIYFSYDVKMKEKGDIPEGYSVSREKKERFSLILESASTNQTSMYLCASRRGGGTPYNEQFFGPGTRLTVL.

V usage is TRBV27 and J usage is TRBJ1-5; D gene ambiguous. The CDR3 runs 16 residues. From germline, CDR1 is MNHEY and CDR2 SMNVEV (reference sequence). Between the trimmed V and J ends, which lost 5 bases and 0 bases, there was a span of 14 bases. The DNA of the CDR3 is TGTGCCAGCAGTCCCATGGCCATCTTTAGCAATCAGCCCCAGCATTTT. Translation gives CASSPMAIFSNQPQHF.

The rearrangement joins TRBV11-2 to TRBJ2-1, with 8 bases aligning to TRBD2. CDR3 length equals 16 residues. V lost 2 bases and J lost 0; bases outside the gene matches: 3. The germline V gene has CDR1 SGHAT and CDR2 FQNNGV. CDR3 DNA sequence: TGTGCCAGCAGCTTAACTGGGACTAGCTCCTACAATGAGCAGTTCTTC. Translation: CASSLTGTSSYNEQFF.

This clone has only a few counts. The V and J genes are TRBV2 and TRBJ2-1, with 11 bases aligning to TRBD2. The CDR3 is 15 residues long. With V trimmed by 2 bases and J by 6 bases, 3 bases remained unmatched. Germline V gene lookup returns CDR1 SNHLY and CDR2 FYNNEI. The DNA for the CDR3 is TGTGCCAGCAGTGAAAAGGGACTAGCGGCCAATGAGCAGTTCTTC. Translated: CASSEKGLAANEQFF.

The V call is TRBV10-3, the J call TRBJ2-7; D remains ambiguous. Germline-derived CDR1 and CDR2 are ENHRY and SYGVKD. Trimming pared 0 bases from V and 2 bases from J, leaving 5 bases between. The CDR3 sequence is 13 residues long. The CDR3 DNA reads as TGTGCCATCAGTGAGTCGACAACCTACGAGCAGTACTTC. Translation: CAISESTTYEQYF.

J is TRBJ2-7 and V is TRBV6-5, with D possibly matching TRBD1 (6 bases). The length of the CDR3 is 14 residues. Trimming took 4 bases from V and 2 from J, leaving 12 bases between them. CDR1 is MNHEY and CDR2 is SVGAGI in the germline V gene. The CDR3, as DNA: TGTGCCAGCAGTTTACCCGGACAGACCTACGAGCAGTACTTC. Translation: CASSLPGQTYEQYF.

This sequence joins TRBV7-3 and TRBJ1-5; the D gene is possibly TRBD1 (6 bases). CDR1 is SGHTA, CDR2 FQGTGA, per germline. There are 18 residues in the CDR3. V lost 5 bases and J 5 bases, leaving 25 bases between the germline ends. The CDR3 here is CASSDDPLNRDNHQPQHF. CDR3 bases: TGTGCCAGCAGCGATGACCCGCTAAACCGGGACAATCATCAGCCCCAGCATTTT.

The gene calls are TRBV6-5 and TRBJ1-2, with D possibly matching TRBD1 (6 bases). CDR1 MNHEY and CDR2 SVGAGI come from the germline V gene. This CDR3 contains 13 residues. Trimming stripped 11 bases from V and 3 bases from J, with 16 bases between. The CDR3, as DNA: TGTGCCGCAAAGGCAGGGGCGGACTATGGCTACACCTTC. Amino acids: CAAKAGADYGYTF.

The CDR3 spells CASSLGRSQETQYF. CDR3 DNA: TGTGCCAGCAGCTTAGGTCGGTCACAAGAGACCCAGTACTTC. The rearrangement joins TRBV7-9 to TRBJ2-5, with D unresolved. V was shortened by 1 base and J by 2 bases, with 8 bases between the two germline ends. The CDR3 totals 14 residues. Germline V lookup: CDR1 SEHNR, CDR2 FQNEAQ (reference sequence).

CDR3 sequence (DNA): TGCGCCAGCAGCTCCGCGGGACGAGGGGGACTCAGTTTCCGTTACAATGAGCAGTTCTTC. This gives the protein CASSSAGRGGLSFRYNEQFF. The gene calls are TRBV5-1 and TRBJ2-1, with D possibly being TRBD1 or TRBD2 (6 bases each). Germline CDR1 SGHRS, CDR2 YFSETQ. V was clipped by 3 bases and J by 4 bases, with 29 bases between them. This CDR3 is 20 amino acids long. The full variable domain, its missing parts supplied by reference TRBV5-1 and TRBJ2-1, is KAGVTQTPRYLIKTRGQQVTLSCSPISGHRSVSWYQQTPGQGLQFLFEYFSETQRNKGNFPGRFSGRQFSNSRSEMNVSTLELGDSALYLCASSSAGRGGLSFRYNEQFFGPGTRLTVL.

This chain uses TRBV9 with TRBJ2-1; D not resolved. This CDR3 comprises 15 residues. V lost 0 bases to trimming and J lost 2 bases, with 9 bases between them. In germline, CDR1 is SGDLS, CDR2 YYNGEE. The CDR3 is CASSVGVGTYNEQFF. The CDR3 DNA is TGTGCCAGCAGCGTAGGCGTAGGGACCTACAATGAGCAGTTCTTC.

The chain links TRBV6-4 to TRBJ2-5, with 8 nucleotides matching TRBD1. J gave up 5 bases and V 5 bases, and 7 bases lay outside the gene matches. This CDR3 has 14 amino acids. CDR1 is MRHNA, CDR2 SNTAGT, per germline. This chain's CDR3 is CASSQQGGGETQYF. For the CDR3, the DNA is TGTGCCAGCAGTCAACAGGGGGGTGGTGAGACCCAGTACTTC.